Following are 21 T cell receptor beta chains from one sample sequenced in a study of PD-L1 blockade in urothelial cancer (dated by TCRdb to the late 2010s). The time point label, as the study defines it: pretreatment peripheral blood. The receptor library was made with the immunoSEQ multiplex PCR assay. TCRdb took this table from immuneACCESS and kept in-frame rearrangements with V and J called. Such tables lack part of the clones; where checked against another copy, unresolved V genes explain under half of the gap, and the rest is unexplained. The sample has over 75,000 clones on record, over 75% of them singletons. The ten most abundant clones make up 13% to 15% of the sample. Sequenced material: PBMCs, taken around atezolizumab (anti-PD-L1) treatment. The source of these receptors is a man between 60 and 75 years old with urothelial cancer.

The CDR3 here is CASSQQGEAFF. DNA of the CDR3: TGCGCCAGCAGCCAGCAGGGTGAAGCTTTCTTT. The chain carries TRBV4-1 and TRBJ1-1, with D possibly matching TRBD1 (5 bases). The CDR3 runs 11 residues. Trimming removed 3 bases from V and 7 bases from J, with 6 bases in between. The V gene's germline CDR1 is MGHRA and CDR2 YSYEKL.

V is TRBV6-1 and J is TRBJ2-3; 7 bases agree with TRBD1. V dropped 3 bases and J dropped 6; count of bases not matched to a gene: 12. Germline CDR1 is MNHNS and CDR2 is SASEGT. The length of the CDR3 is 16 residues. The CDR3 DNA sequence: TGTGCCAGCAGTGATTCGACAGGGCGACGATGGGATACGCAGTATTTT. Its translation: CASSDSTGRRWDTQYF.

V usage is TRBV4-3 and J usage is TRBJ2-6; 8 bases align to TRBD1. The CDR3 contains 20 residues. Losses at the gene ends were 1 base for V and 1 base for J; bases not matched to a gene: 12. Germline V gene sequence: CDR1 LGHNA, CDR2 YSLEER. Here the CDR3 DNA reads TGCGCCAGCAGCCAAGCACGGGACAGGCCAGCCTTATCTGGGGCCAACGTCCTGACTTTC. This sequence encodes CASSQARDRPALSGANVLTF.

This chain connects TRBV6-5 to TRBJ2-1; a possible D gene is TRBD2 (6 bases). V lost 7 bases and J lost 9, with 19 bases in between. Germline V gene sequence: CDR1 MNHEY, CDR2 SVGAGI. This CDR3 is 14 amino acids long. CDR3: CASTAGIYMGEQFF. The CDR3 DNA reads as TGTGCCAGCACGGCGGGGATATACATGGGTGAGCAGTTCTTC.

The chain is built from TRBV19 and TRBJ2-1; weak D call: TRBD1 (5 bases). The CDR3 totals 15 residues. Germline values: CDR1 LNHDA, CDR2 SQIVND (reference sequence). Trimming shortened V by 1 base and J by 8 bases, and 15 bases separated the two germline ends. The CDR3 sequence: CASSIGGSLRDEQFF. The CDR3 nucleotides read TGTGCCAGTAGTATAGGGGGCAGCCTTCGCGATGAGCAGTTCTTC.

This clone was detected only a few times. The rearrangement joins TRBV6-1 to TRBJ1-3; D possibly corresponds to TRBD1 (5 bases). CDR1 is MNHNS, CDR2 SASEGT, per germline. Trimming took off 5 bases at V and 0 bases at J, with 11 bases between the two ends. The CDR3 sequence is 15 residues long. CDR3 sequence (DNA): TGTGCCAGCAGTACTCCAAGGGGCTCTGGAAACACCATATATTTT. Its translation: CASSTPRGSGNTIYF.

V gene TRBV9 combines with J gene TRBJ1-2; TRBD1 matches 7 bases. The CDR3 spans 14 residues. J lost 4 bases, V lost 0 bases, and 3 bases had no gene match. Germline V CDR1 and CDR2: SGDLS, YYNGEE. CDR3 loop: CASSVDSGGYGYTF. The CDR3, as DNA: TGTGCCAGCAGCGTAGATTCAGGGGGCTATGGCTACACCTTC.

The chain couples TRBV9 to TRBJ2-1, with TRBD2 as a possible D gene (5 bases). Trimming took 3 bases from V and 5 from J, leaving 12 bases between them. CDR3 length: 14 amino acids. Germline V gives CDR1 SGDLS, CDR2 YYNGEE. The CDR3: CASSALIGNNEQFF. The CDR3 region has the DNA TGTGCCAGCAGCGCGCTCATCGGGAACAATGAGCAGTTCTTC.

This clone was recorded only once. For the CDR3, the DNA is TGTGCCTGGAGTGTGTTGTCTAGCGCCTACAATGAGCAGTTCTTC. Its translation: CAWSVLSSAYNEQFF. The chain recombines TRBV30 with TRBJ2-1; maybe TRBD2 (6 bases). The CDR3 is 15 amino acids. The germline gives CDR1 GTSNPN, CDR2 SVGIG (reference sequence). Trimming shortened V by 0 bases and J by 2 bases, and 11 bases separated the two germline ends.

V and J are TRBV7-9 and TRBJ2-1; TRBD1 agrees at 8 bases. Germline V gene lookup returns CDR1 SEHNR and CDR2 FQNEAQ (reference sequence). The V and J ends lost 1 base and 3 bases, in that order; junction bases with no gene match: 5. The CDR3 extends over 16 amino acids. For the CDR3, the DNA is TGTGCCAGCAGCTTAGTGGCAGGGGGCCTCTACAATGAGCAGTTCTTC. Its translation: CASSLVAGGLYNEQFF.

The rearrangement links TRBV6-1 to TRBJ2-3; D perhaps matches TRBD1 (5 bases). The ends were cut back, 10 bases at V and 2 bases at J, with 10 bases in the middle. Germline loops: CDR1 MNHNS, CDR2 SASEGT. The CDR3 covers 12 residues. The DNA of the CDR3 is TGTGCCATCCTGACAGACACAGATACGCAGTATTTT. As protein: CAILTDTDTQYF.

The chain is built from TRBV6-5 and TRBJ1-2, with 7 positions matching TRBD1. J lost 2 bases, V lost 1 base, and 1 base had no gene match. There are 14 residues in the CDR3. Germline values: CDR1 MNHEY, CDR2 SVGAGI. CDR3 region: CASSYLQGNYGYTF. As DNA, the CDR3 is TGTGCCAGCAGTTACTTACAGGGGAACTATGGCTACACCTTC.

The chain carries TRBV19 and TRBJ1-3, with 7 positions matching TRBD1. The CDR3 extends over 13 amino acids. The V gene end was trimmed by 8 bases and the J gene end by 9 bases; junction bases not matched to a gene: 10. Per germline, CDR1 LNHDA and CDR2 SQIVND (reference sequence). The CDR3 DNA reads as TGTGCCAGTCAACTGCAGGGGGTCGGCACCATATATTTT. It encodes CASQLQGVGTIYF. Full variable domain (remainder filled in from reference TRBV19 and TRBJ1-3): DGGITQSPKYLFRKEGQNVTLSCEQNLNHDAMYWYRQDPGQGLRLIYYSQIVNDFQKGDIAEGYSVSREKKESFPLTVTSAQKNPTAFYLCASQLQGVGTIYFGEGSWLTVV.

This chain links TRBV6-6 with TRBJ2-3, with D tentatively TRBD2 (6 bases). This CDR3 has 14 amino acids. Trimming cost V 6 bases and J 1 base, with 11 bases left between them. CDR1 and CDR2 (germline): MNHNY, SVGAGI (reference sequence). CDR3 DNA: TGTGCCAGCAGGACTAGAGAGCGCACAGATACGCAGTATTTT. Amino acids: CASRTRERTDTQYF.

This sequence joins TRBV5-1 and TRBJ1-2, with D possibly being TRBD1 (6 bases). Germline CDR1 reads SGHRS; CDR2 reads YFSETQ. This CDR3 is built from 12 residues. Trimming cost V 5 bases and J 4 bases, with 9 bases left between them. The CDR3 here is CASREDSYGYTF. Here the CDR3 DNA reads TGCGCCAGCAGGGAGGACAGCTATGGCTACACCTTC.

The chain employs TRBV6-4 and TRBJ2-1; TRBD2 matches 12 bases. CDR1 is MRHNA, CDR2 SNTAGT, per germline. There are 14 residues in the CDR3. V shed 0 bases and J 12 bases; nucleotides not matched to a gene: 3. The DNA for the CDR3 is TGTGCCAGCAGTGACTCTGGACTAGCGGGATCGCAGTTCTTC. It translates to CASSDSGLAGSQFF.

This rearrangement joins TRBV6-1 to TRBJ2-1, with D perhaps TRBD2 (7 bases). This CDR3 comprises 15 residues. The V end was cut by 10 bases, the J end by 8 bases, with 24 bases between. CDR1 and CDR2 (germline): MNHNS, SASEGT. The CDR3 bases are TGTGCCACCAAGGGGGAGGGGGGCAGGATGTATGAGCAGTTCTTC. Translation: CATKGEGGRMYEQFF.

This chain joins TRBV6-1 and TRBJ1-5, with 7 bases matching TRBD1. Trimming at V came to 8 bases and at J to 0 bases, leaving 1 base not matched to a gene. Germline values: CDR1 MNHNS, CDR2 SASEGT. There are 13 residues in the CDR3. CDR3 loop: CASDRDSNQPQHF. CDR3 coding DNA: TGTGCCAGCGACAGGGATAGCAATCAGCCCCAGCATTTT.

This clone was seen a handful of times. The rearrangement joins TRBV30 to TRBJ1-2; D is ambiguous. The CDR3 extends over 11 amino acids. Trimming stripped 7 bases from V and 7 bases from J, with 13 bases between. Germline CDR1 is GTSNPN and CDR2 is SVGIG (reference sequence). CDR3 nucleotides: TGTGCCTCCCCGGGGTTGGGTGGCTACACCTTC. It specifies CASPGLGGYTF. Full variable domain (rest looked up from reference TRBV30 and TRBJ1-2): SQTIHQWPATLVQPVGSPLSLECTVEGTSNPNLYWYRQAAGRGLQLLFYSVGIGQISSEVPQNLSASRPQDRQFILSSKKLLLSDSGFYLCASPGLGGYTFGSGTRLTVV.

The chain employs TRBV27 and TRBJ2-3; D gene unclear. This CDR3 region has 13 residues. Germline lookup yields CDR1 MNHEY and CDR2 SMNVEV (reference sequence). V was clipped by 3 bases and J by 6 bases, with 10 bases between them. This chain's CDR3 is CASSLPHSDTQYF. The CDR3 nucleotides read TGTGCCAGCAGTTTGCCCCACAGCGATACGCAGTATTTT.

The CDR3 loop reads CASSYRSGLNNEQFF. The CDR3 nucleotides read TGTGCCAGCAGCTACCGCTCCGGACTCAACAATGAGCAGTTCTTC. J is TRBJ2-1 and V is TRBV7-2, with TRBD2 as a possible D gene (5 bases). Germline CDR1 and CDR2: SGHTA and FQGNSA. The CDR3 covers 15 residues. V was shortened by 4 bases and J by 5 bases, with 15 bases between the two germline ends.